The next 30 T cell receptor beta chains were all read from a single sample in a study of HIV-infected patients and healthy controls. TCRdb independently ran MiXCR on the 5' RACE reads; one entry per CDR3 protein. The sample lists 50,000 to 80,000 distinct CDR3 sequences; 15% to 20% were seen once. The specimen sequenced was CD4+ T cells from blood. These receptors came from a human donor in good health.

In this sample, this clonotype turned up a few times. The rearrangement uses TRBV29-1 and TRBJ2-1; TRBD2 matches 7 bases. The CDR3 extends over 13 amino acids. The V and J ends lost 4 bases and 2 bases, in that order; junction bases with no gene match: 2. Per the germline V gene, CDR1 is SQVTM and CDR2 is ANQGSEA. CDR3 sequence: CSVGGRAYNEQFF. DNA of the CDR3: TGCAGCGTTGGGGGGAGGGCCTACAATGAGCAGTTCTTC.

This clonotype was detected only a few times. The chain couples TRBV19 to TRBJ2-2; no definite D call. Germline CDR1 LNHDA, CDR2 SQIVND (reference sequence). V was cut by 7 bases and J by 2 bases, with 11 bases left in between. This CDR3 comprises 14 residues. The CDR3 sequence is CASTIDLNTGELFF. CDR3 in DNA: TGTGCCAGTACCATAGACCTAAACACCGGGGAGCTGTTTTTT.

This clonotype was observed a single time. This chain joins TRBV29-1 and TRBJ1-2; D is unresolved. There are 11 residues in the CDR3. Germline V gives CDR1 SQVTM, CDR2 ANQGSEA. Trimming took 4 bases from V and 3 from J, leaving 6 bases between them. The DNA of the CDR3 is TGCAGCGTTGGCAAGGACTATGGCTACACCTTC. Translated, it gives CSVGKDYGYTF. The full variable domain, completed using reference TRBV29-1 and TRBJ1-2, is SAVISQKPSRDICQRGTSLTIQCQVDSQVTMMFWYRQQPGQSLTLIATANQGSEATYESGFVIDKFPISRPNLTFSTLTVSNMSPEDSSIYLCSVGKDYGYTFGSGTRLTVV.

The chain uses TRBV11-2 and TRBJ2-1; D tentatively fits TRBD1 or TRBD2 (6 bases each). CDR1 SGHAT and CDR2 FQNNGV come from the germline V gene. This CDR3 comprises 15 residues. V was clipped by 3 bases and J by 0 bases, with 9 bases between them. DNA for the CDR3: TGTGCCAGCAGCTTGGAGGGGGGCTCCTACAATGAGCAGTTCTTC. Its protein product is CASSLEGGSYNEQFF.

This clonotype was counted ten times or more. The rearrangement uses TRBV7-9 and TRBJ1-2, with D unclear. V was cut by 5 bases and J by 7 bases, with 8 bases left in between. This CDR3 comprises 11 residues. The germline V gene has CDR1 SEHNR and CDR2 FQNEAQ (reference sequence). CDR3 loop: CASSLSAGYTF. The CDR3 nucleotides read TGTGCCAGCAGCCTAAGTGCTGGCTACACCTTC.

J is TRBJ1-2 and V is TRBV7-8, with D perhaps matching TRBD1 (6 bases). CDR3 length: 15 amino acids. From germline, CDR1 is SGHVS and CDR2 FQNEAQ. V gave up 5 bases and J gave up 2 bases, with 15 bases separating them. CDR3: CASSNTGTKNYGYTF. The CDR3, as DNA: TGTGCCAGCAGCAATACAGGGACGAAGAACTATGGCTACACCTTC.

This clonotype was picked up many times. V and J are TRBV2 and TRBJ1-1; D remains ambiguous. Trimming removed 6 bases from V and 4 bases from J, with 12 bases in between. This CDR3 has 13 amino acids. Germline assignment: CDR1 SNHLY and CDR2 FYNNEI. In DNA, the CDR3 is TGTGCCAGCAGGTTGTCTGGGAGCACTGAAGCTTTCTTT. Protein: CASRLSGSTEAFF.

This sequence joins TRBV7-9 and TRBJ2-3, with 9 nucleotides matching TRBD2. Germline V lookup: CDR1 SEHNR, CDR2 FQNEAQ (reference sequence). This CDR3 has 18 residues. V was clipped by 2 bases and J by 0 bases; unmatched bases: 9. The CDR3, as DNA: TGTGCCAGCAGCTTACGGCTAGCGGGACATACTAGCACAGATACGCAGTATTTT. Protein: CASSLRLAGHTSTDTQYF.

This clonotype was seen repeatedly, ten times or more. The chain links TRBV30 to TRBJ2-5; possibly TRBD1 or TRBD2 for D (5 bases each). This CDR3 is built from 14 residues. V was shortened by 2 bases and J by 5 bases, with 15 bases between the two germline ends. From germline, CDR1 is GTSNPN and CDR2 SVGIG (reference sequence). CDR3 in amino acids: CAWSLVGTMETQYF. The CDR3 coding sequence is TGTGCCTGGAGTCTTGTGGGGACGATGGAGACCCAGTACTTC.

This clonotype was seen more than once but under ten times. The CDR3 sequence is CASRREQVPTAYGYTF. CDR3 coding DNA: TGCGCCAGCAGACGCGAACAGGTCCCCACCGCCTATGGCTACACCTTC. The rearrangement joins TRBV5-1 to TRBJ1-2, with D tentatively TRBD1 (5 bases). This CDR3 is built from 16 residues. Germline V lookup: CDR1 SGHRS, CDR2 YFSETQ. Trimming cost V 5 bases and J 4 bases, with 21 bases left between them.

This clonotype was observed at least ten times. The chain couples TRBV3-1 to TRBJ2-3; 8 positions agree with TRBD2. V was pared by 5 bases and J by 2 bases, with 9 bases of the junction left unmatched. CDR1 LGHDT and CDR2 YNNKEL come from the germline V gene (reference sequence). The CDR3 runs to 16 residues. Here the CDR3 reads CASSDTSGGFTDTQYF. The CDR3 bases are TGTGCCAGCAGCGATACTAGCGGAGGGTTCACAGATACGCAGTATTTT.

In this sample, this clonotype turned up a few times. In DNA, the CDR3 is TGTGCCAGCTCACCATCAACGTTAGGGGGCCGCACTGAAGCTTTCTTT. Protein sequence: CASSPSTLGGRTEAFF. This rearrangement joins TRBV18 to TRBJ1-1, with 7 bases matching TRBD1. The CDR3 has 16 residues. Per the germline V gene, CDR1 is KGHSH and CDR2 is LQKENI. J gave up 4 bases and V 2 bases, and 10 bases lay outside the gene matches.

DNA of the CDR3: TGTGCCAGCAGGAGGGACAGCTCCTACAATGAGCAGTTCTTC. This codes for CASRRDSSYNEQFF. The rearrangement joins TRBV2 to TRBJ2-1, with TRBD1 identical over 7 bases. Per germline, CDR1 SNHLY and CDR2 FYNNEI. The CDR3 contains 14 residues. V gave up 6 bases and J gave up 0 bases; unmatched junction bases: 2.

This chain links TRBV7-8 with TRBJ1-1; no clear D gene. CDR3 length: 14 amino acids. Trimming cost V 6 bases and J 0 bases, with 11 bases left between them. Germline V gene sequence: CDR1 SGHVS, CDR2 FQNEAQ. The CDR3: CASSFRMMNTEAFF. The CDR3 nucleotides read TGTGCCAGCAGTTTTCGAATGATGAACACTGAAGCTTTCTTT. Variable domain in full (rest from reference TRBV7-8 and TRBJ1-1): GAGVSQSPRYKVAKRGQDVALRCDPISGHVSLFWYQQALGQGPEFLTYFQNEAQLDKSGLPSDRFFAERPEGSVSTLKIQRTQQEDSAVYLCASSFRMMNTEAFFGQGTRLTVV.

V and J are TRBV6-5 and TRBJ1-1; maybe TRBD1 (5 bases). Germline V gene lookup returns CDR1 MNHEY and CDR2 SVGAGI. V was clipped by 6 bases and J by 1 base, with 12 bases between them. The length of the CDR3 is 14 residues. This CDR3 is CASSSGTKNTEAFF. DNA of the CDR3: TGTGCCAGCAGCTCCGGGACCAAGAACACTGAAGCTTTCTTT.

This clonotype was observed many times. The chain employs TRBV10-3 and TRBJ1-1; TRBD1 might be the D (6 bases). V was shortened by 6 bases and J by 1 base, with 9 bases between the two germline ends. This CDR3 comprises 13 residues. Germline V lookup: CDR1 ENHRY, CDR2 SYGVKD. In nucleotides, the CDR3 is TGTGCCATCAGAACGACAGGGAACACTGAAGCTTTCTTT. Protein product: CAIRTTGNTEAFF.

This clonotype has more than one count but fewer than ten. The V call is TRBV18, the J call TRBJ2-5; 8 positions match TRBD1. With 3 bases clipped from V and 5 bases from J, the junction kept 2 bases outside the gene matches. The CDR3 runs to 13 residues. Germline V gene data show CDR1 as KGHSH and CDR2 as LQKENI. For the CDR3, the DNA is TGTGCCAGCTCACCCCGGGACAGGGAGACCCAGTACTTC. Amino acids: CASSPRDRETQYF.

This clonotype was detected many times. This sequence joins TRBV28 and TRBJ1-1; 8 bases line up with TRBD1. With V trimmed by 7 bases and J by 4 bases, 11 bases remained unmatched. Germline CDR1 and CDR2: MDHEN and SYDVKM. The CDR3 is 15 residues long. The CDR3 region is CASTWGAGGVTEAFF. In DNA form, the CDR3 reads TGTGCCAGCACGTGGGGGGCAGGGGGCGTCACTGAAGCTTTCTTT.

This clonotype was detected many times. CDR3 sequence reads: CSVTSGHSTDTQYF. The CDR3 DNA follows: TGCAGCGTGACTAGCGGACATAGCACAGATACGCAGTATTTT. The chain is built from TRBV29-1 and TRBJ2-3, with 9 nucleotides matching TRBD2. V lost 6 bases to trimming and J lost 0 bases; unmatched junction nucleotides: 4. CDR1 is SQVTM and CDR2 is ANQGSEA in the germline V gene. The CDR3 is 14 residues long.

This clonotype was counted many times. This rearrangement joins TRBV5-1 to TRBJ2-5, with 9 nucleotides matching TRBD1. The CDR3 is made up of 15 amino acids. In germline, CDR1 is SGHRS, CDR2 YFSETQ. The ends lost 4 bases at V and 2 bases at J; junction bases unmatched: 6. This CDR3 is CASSTLGTGQETQYF. The CDR3 bases are TGCGCCAGCAGCACTCTCGGGACAGGGCAAGAGACCCAGTACTTC.

CDR3 sequence (DNA): TGTGCCAGCAGTTCCTCCGAGACAGGAGTAACTAATGAAAAACTGTTTTTT. Its protein product is CASSSSETGVTNEKLFF. The chain is built from TRBV25-1 and TRBJ1-4, with a weak D call TRBD1 (6 bases). V lost 5 bases and J 1 base, leaving 17 bases between the germline ends. This CDR3 has 17 amino acids. CDR1 and CDR2 from the germline V gene are MGHDK and SYGVNS.

This chain connects TRBV19 to TRBJ1-2, with a tentative D call TRBD1 (6 bases). The V end lost 5 bases, the J end lost 7 bases, and 14 bases lay between the germline ends. Looked up from germline, CDR1 is LNHDA and CDR2 is SQIVND (reference sequence). The CDR3 covers 13 residues. CDR3 nucleotides: TGTGCCAGTAGTTCCGACAGGTCTCTTGGCTACACCTTC. Its protein product is CASSSDRSLGYTF.

In this sample, this clonotype turned up many times. The chain has TRBV20-1 and TRBJ2-2; D possibly corresponds to TRBD1 (5 bases). This CDR3 contains 12 residues. V lost 2 bases to trimming and J lost 6 bases, with 7 bases between them. Germline CDR1 DFQATT, CDR2 SNEGSKA (reference sequence). This CDR3 is CSARPRAGELFF. The CDR3 nucleotides read TGCAGTGCTAGACCCAGGGCCGGGGAGCTGTTTTTT.

This clonotype has at least ten counts. The chain recombines TRBV7-2 with TRBJ2-3; 8 nucleotides agree with TRBD2. CDR3 length equals 15 residues. The germline gives CDR1 SGHTA, CDR2 FQGNSA. The V gene end was trimmed by 5 bases and the J gene end by 0 bases; junction bases not matched to a gene: 4. The CDR3 DNA reads TGTGCCAGCAGCCCCGGCGGGAGGAGCACAGATACGCAGTATTTT. This gives the protein CASSPGGRSTDTQYF.

The chain is built from TRBV7-3 and TRBJ2-3; 7 bases map to TRBD1. V lost 0 bases and J lost 6; bases outside the gene matches: 3. This CDR3 comprises 14 residues. CDR1 is SGHTA and CDR2 is FQGTGA in the germline V gene. CDR3 coding DNA: TGTGCCAGCAGCTTAACAGGGGGCTTGGATACGCAGTATTTT. Encoded protein: CASSLTGGLDTQYF.

This clonotype was counted many times. The chain carries TRBV29-1 and TRBJ1-1, with TRBD1 matching over 9 bases. V trimming: 6 bases; J trimming: 5 bases; junction bases outside the gene matches: 7. Germline assignment: CDR1 SQVTM and CDR2 ANQGSEA. The CDR3 sequence is 13 residues long. Here the CDR3 reads CSVRQGGRTEAFF. Written as DNA, the CDR3 is TGCAGCGTCCGACAGGGGGGGCGTACTGAAGCTTTCTTT.

The chain employs TRBV20-1 and TRBJ1-5; D is undetermined. This CDR3 has 12 amino acids. The germline V gene has CDR1 DFQATT and CDR2 SNEGSKA (reference sequence). Trimming cost V 4 bases and J 3 bases, with 7 bases left between them. CDR3 in amino acids: CSAIRYNQPQHF. The CDR3, as DNA: TGCAGTGCTATCAGATACAATCAGCCCCAGCATTTT.

V gene TRBV19 combines with J gene TRBJ2-7; 8 bases align to TRBD1. J gave up 2 bases and V 1 base, and 4 bases lay outside the gene matches. Germline CDR1 is LNHDA and CDR2 is SQIVND (reference sequence). The CDR3 is made up of 15 amino acids. The CDR3 bases are TGTGCCAGTAGTATAGCCGGACAGGGAGCCTACGAGCAGTACTTC. It encodes CASSIAGQGAYEQYF.

This clonotype appeared a few times. The chain uses TRBV25-1 and TRBJ1-6; D might be TRBD1 (5 bases). Germline V gene data show CDR1 as MGHDK and CDR2 as SYGVNS. The ends were cut back, 3 bases at V and 10 bases at J, with 13 bases in the middle. This CDR3 is 14 amino acids long. The CDR3 sequence is CASSEDTAWSPLHF. The CDR3 bases are TGTGCCAGCAGTGAGGACACGGCCTGGTCACCCCTCCACTTT.

V is TRBV6-2 or TRBV6-3 and J is TRBJ1-6; no reliable D call. Trimming pared 0 bases from V and 10 bases from J, leaving 7 bases between. Germline lookup yields CDR1 MNHEY and CDR2 SVGEGT. The CDR3 loop spans 13 amino acids. DNA for the CDR3: TGTGCCAGCAGTTACTCCGGAGTCTCACCCCTCCACTTT. Translating it yields CASSYSGVSPLHF.